Listed below are T cell receptor beta chains from one sample, sequenced in a study of PD-L1 blockade in urothelial cancer. The table came from immunoSEQ multiplex PCR; TCRdb's copy has only in-frame clones and leaves some out. The sample carries just over 50,000 clones, roughly four fifths recorded once. Sample: PBMCs, taken around atezolizumab (anti-PD-L1) treatment. Source of these receptors: a man between 65 and 79 years old with urothelial cancer. Each CDR3 is given with its conserved first and last residue. The D gene is left open where the match is weak. Size values are once, few and many counts, or a class for expanded clones, and some rows have none.

D: .
size: .
J: TRBJ1-2
V: TRBV5-1
DNA: TGCGCCAGCAGCCCGGGTAGACAGGAAGATGGCTACACCTTC
CDR3: CASSPGRQEDGYTF

D: .
size: .
J: TRBJ2-7
V: TRBV5-8
DNA: TGTGCCAGCAGCTTGTGGGGGCTTACTGGGGCTACTGGGGAGCAGTACTTC
CDR3: CASSLWGLTGATGEQYF

D: .
size: .
J: TRBJ1-2
V: TRBV11-2
DNA: TGTGCCAGCAGCGTCTCGAATCGGAGGTTGGGCTACACCTTC
CDR3: CASSVSNRRLGYTF

D: TRBD1
size: .
J: TRBJ1-2
V: TRBV19
DNA: TGTGCCAGTAGTCGACGGACAGGGGTTACCTATGGCTACACCTTC
CDR3: CASSRRTGVTYGYTF

D: .
size: .
J: TRBJ1-4
V: TRBV28
DNA: TGTGCCAGCAGGGTCGCAGGGGAGACTAATGAAAAACTGTTTTTT
CDR3: CASRVAGETNEKLFF

D: TRBD2
size: .
J: TRBJ2-2
V: TRBV5-1
DNA: TGCGCCAGCAGCAGGCTAGCGGGGGAGAGCACCGGGGAGCTGTTTTTT
CDR3: CASSRLAGESTGELFF

D: .
size: .
J: TRBJ2-7
V: TRBV25-1
DNA: TGTGCCAGCAGTGATAGAACAGGGTCCTACGAGCAGTACTTC
CDR3: CASSDRTGSYEQYF

D: .
size: .
J: TRBJ2-1
V: TRBV28
DNA: TGTGCCAGCAGTTTAAGGCTAGCATCTCGGAATGAGCAGTTCTTC
CDR3: CASSLRLASRNEQFF

D: .
size: many
J: TRBJ1-2
V: TRBV16
DNA: TGTGCCAGCAGCCACTGGAGGAACACCCACTATGGCTACACCTTC
CDR3: CASSHWRNTHYGYTF

D: .
size: .
J: TRBJ1-5
V: TRBV28
DNA: TGTGCCAGCAGTGATTGGGTCGGGGAGAGCAATCAGCCCCAGCATTTT
CDR3: CASSDWVGESNQPQHF

D: .
size: .
J: TRBJ2-7
V: TRBV11-3
DNA: TGTGCCAGCAGCTTAGAGGCTAGCAACTACGAGCAGTACTTC
CDR3: CASSLEASNYEQYF

D: .
size: .
J: TRBJ1-1
V: TRBV6-5
DNA: TGTGCCAGCAGTTACACCACGGGCTCTAAGGGGACTGAAGCTTTCTTT
CDR3: CASSYTTGSKGTEAFF